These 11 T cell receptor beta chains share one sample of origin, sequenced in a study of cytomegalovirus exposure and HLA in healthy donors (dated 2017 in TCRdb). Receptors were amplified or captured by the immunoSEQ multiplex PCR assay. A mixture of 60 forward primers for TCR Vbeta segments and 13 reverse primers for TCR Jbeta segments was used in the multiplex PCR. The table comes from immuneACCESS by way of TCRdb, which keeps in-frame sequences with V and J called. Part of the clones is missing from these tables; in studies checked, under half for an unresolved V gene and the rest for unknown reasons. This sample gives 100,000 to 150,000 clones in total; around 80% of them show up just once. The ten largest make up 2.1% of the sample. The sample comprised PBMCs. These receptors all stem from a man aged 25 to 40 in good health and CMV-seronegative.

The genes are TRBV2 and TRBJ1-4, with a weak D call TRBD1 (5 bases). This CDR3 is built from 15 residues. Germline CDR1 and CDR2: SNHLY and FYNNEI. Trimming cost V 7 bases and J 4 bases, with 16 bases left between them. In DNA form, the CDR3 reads TGTGCCAGCATTCCCAGAAGACAGAGTAATGAAAAACTGTTTTTT. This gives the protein CASIPRRQSNEKLFF.

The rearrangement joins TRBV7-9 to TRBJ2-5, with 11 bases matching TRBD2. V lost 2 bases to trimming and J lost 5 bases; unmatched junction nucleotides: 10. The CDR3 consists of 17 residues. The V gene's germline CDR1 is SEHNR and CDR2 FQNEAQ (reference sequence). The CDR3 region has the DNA TGTGCCAGCAGCTTATTTTTGCTAGCGGGGGGCAGGGAGACCCAGTACTTC. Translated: CASSLFLLAGGRETQYF.

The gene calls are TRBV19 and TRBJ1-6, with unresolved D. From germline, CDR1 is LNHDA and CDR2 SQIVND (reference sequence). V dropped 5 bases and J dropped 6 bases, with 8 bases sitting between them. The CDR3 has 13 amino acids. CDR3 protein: CASSLSGNSPLHF. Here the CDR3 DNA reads TGTGCCAGTAGTCTGTCAGGTAATTCACCCCTCCACTTT.

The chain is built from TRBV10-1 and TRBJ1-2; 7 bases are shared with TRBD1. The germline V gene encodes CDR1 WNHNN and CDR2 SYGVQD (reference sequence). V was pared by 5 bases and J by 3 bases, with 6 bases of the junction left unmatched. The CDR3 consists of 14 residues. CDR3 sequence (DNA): TGCGCCAGCAGTCCCGGGACAGAGGACTATGGCTACACCTTC. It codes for CASSPGTEDYGYTF.

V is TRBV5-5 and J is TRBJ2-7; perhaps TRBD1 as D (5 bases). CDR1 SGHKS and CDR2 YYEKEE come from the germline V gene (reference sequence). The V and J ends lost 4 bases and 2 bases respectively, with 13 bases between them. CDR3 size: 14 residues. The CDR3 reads CASSPTRQPYEQYF. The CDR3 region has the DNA TGTGCCAGCAGCCCAACGCGACAGCCCTACGAGCAGTACTTC.

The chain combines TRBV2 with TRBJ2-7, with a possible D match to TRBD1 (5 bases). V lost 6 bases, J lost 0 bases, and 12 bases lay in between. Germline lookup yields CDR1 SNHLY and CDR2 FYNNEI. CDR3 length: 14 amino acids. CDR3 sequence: CASSPTAPSYEQYF. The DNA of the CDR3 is TGTGCCAGCAGCCCGACAGCCCCCTCCTACGAGCAGTACTTC.

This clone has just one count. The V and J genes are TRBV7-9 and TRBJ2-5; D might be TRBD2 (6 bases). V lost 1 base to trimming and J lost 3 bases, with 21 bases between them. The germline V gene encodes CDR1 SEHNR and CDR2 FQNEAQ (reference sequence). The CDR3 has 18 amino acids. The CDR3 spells CASSLGGSGARTKETQYF. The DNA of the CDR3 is TGTGCCAGCAGCTTAGGGGGAAGTGGTGCCCGGACTAAAGAGACCCAGTACTTC.

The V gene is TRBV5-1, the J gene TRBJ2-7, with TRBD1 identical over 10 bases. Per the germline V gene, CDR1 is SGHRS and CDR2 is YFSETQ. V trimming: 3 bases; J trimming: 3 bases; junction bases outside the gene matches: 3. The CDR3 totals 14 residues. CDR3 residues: CASSWGTGDYEQYF. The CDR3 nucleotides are TGCGCCAGCAGCTGGGGGACAGGGGACTACGAGCAGTACTTC. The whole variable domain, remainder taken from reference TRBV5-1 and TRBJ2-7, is KAGVTQTPRYLIKTRGQQVTLSCSPISGHRSVSWYQQTPGQGLQFLFEYFSETQRNKGNFPGRFSGRQFSNSRSEMNVSTLELGDSALYLCASSWGTGDYEQYFGPGTRLTVT.

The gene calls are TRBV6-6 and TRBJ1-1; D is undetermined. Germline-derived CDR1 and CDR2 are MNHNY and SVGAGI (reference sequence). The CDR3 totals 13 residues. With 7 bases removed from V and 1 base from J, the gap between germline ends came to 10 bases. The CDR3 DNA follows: TGTGCCAGCACCGCGACACAGAACACTGAAGCTTTCTTT. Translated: CASTATQNTEAFF.

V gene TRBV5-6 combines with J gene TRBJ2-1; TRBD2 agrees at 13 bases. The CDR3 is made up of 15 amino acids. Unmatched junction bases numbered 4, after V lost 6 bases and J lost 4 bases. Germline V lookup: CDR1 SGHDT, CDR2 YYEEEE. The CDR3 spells CASTRLAGGYNEQFF. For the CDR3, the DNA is TGTGCCAGCACCCGACTAGCGGGGGGTTACAATGAGCAGTTCTTC. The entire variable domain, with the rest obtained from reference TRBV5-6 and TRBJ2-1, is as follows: DAGVTQSPTHLIKTRGQQVTLRCSPKSGHDTVSWYQQALGQGPQFIFQYYEEEERQRGNFPDRFSGHQFPNYSSELNVNALLLGDSALYLCASTRLAGGYNEQFFGPGTRLTVL.

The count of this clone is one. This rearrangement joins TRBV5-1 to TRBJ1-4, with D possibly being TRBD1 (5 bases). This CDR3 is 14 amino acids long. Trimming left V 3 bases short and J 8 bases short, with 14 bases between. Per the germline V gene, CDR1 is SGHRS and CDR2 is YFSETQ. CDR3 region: CASSSRTRPEKLFF. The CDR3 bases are TGCGCCAGCAGCTCAAGGACACGCCCAGAAAAACTGTTTTTT.